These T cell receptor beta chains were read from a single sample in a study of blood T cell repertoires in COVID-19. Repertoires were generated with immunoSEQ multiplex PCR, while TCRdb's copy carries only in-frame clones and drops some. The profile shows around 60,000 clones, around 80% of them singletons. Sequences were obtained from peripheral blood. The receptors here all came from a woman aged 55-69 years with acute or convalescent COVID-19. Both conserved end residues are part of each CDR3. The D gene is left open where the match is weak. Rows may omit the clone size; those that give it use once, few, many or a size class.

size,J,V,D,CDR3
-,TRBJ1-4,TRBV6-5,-,CASSGTYVEKLFF
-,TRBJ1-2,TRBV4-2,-,CASSQPTGNYGYTF
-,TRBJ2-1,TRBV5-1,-,CASSFTYYNEQFF
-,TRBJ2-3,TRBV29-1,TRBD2,CSVEGTSGRVTDTQYF
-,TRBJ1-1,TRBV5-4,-,CASSLMRENTEAFF
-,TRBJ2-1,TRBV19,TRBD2,CASSGGTTYNEQFF
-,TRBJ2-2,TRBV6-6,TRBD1,CASSRDRGLGGAGELFF
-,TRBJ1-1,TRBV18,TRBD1,CASSPQRTGSGTEAFF
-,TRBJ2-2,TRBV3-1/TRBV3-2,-,CASSQDGRGGELFF
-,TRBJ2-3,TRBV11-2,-,CASSLTGGPPNTQYF
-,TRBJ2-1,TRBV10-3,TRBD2,CAIPGGTNEQFF
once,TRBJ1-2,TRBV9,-,CASSVEDQGFYGYTF
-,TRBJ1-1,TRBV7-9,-,CASSFSMNTEAFF
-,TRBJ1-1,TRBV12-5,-,CASGGQRVTEAFF
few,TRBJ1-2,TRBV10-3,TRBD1,CAISEQGDYGYTF
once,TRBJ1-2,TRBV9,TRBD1,CASSVAEIGGLGYGYTF
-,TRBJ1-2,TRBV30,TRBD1,CAWSGDRGEAGYTF
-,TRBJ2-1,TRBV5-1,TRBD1,CASSSGTGTLGEQFF
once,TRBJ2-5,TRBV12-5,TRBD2,CASGLVLAGRETQYF
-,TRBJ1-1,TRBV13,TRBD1,CASSYRGNTEAFF
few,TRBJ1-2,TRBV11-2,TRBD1,CASSLDPGQAYGYTF
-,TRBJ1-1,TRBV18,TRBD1,CASSPLGTGARYTEAFF
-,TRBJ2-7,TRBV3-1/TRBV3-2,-,CASSQPQRSREQYF
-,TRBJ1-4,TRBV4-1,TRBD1,CASSQLIQGRGGEKLFF
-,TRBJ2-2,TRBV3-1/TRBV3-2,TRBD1,CASSPGTGSTGELFF
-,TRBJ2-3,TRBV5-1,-,CASSLDPEGGTDTQYF
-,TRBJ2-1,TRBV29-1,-,CSVDAGQPQFF
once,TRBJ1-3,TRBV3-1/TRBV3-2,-,CASSQEGRGISGNTIYF
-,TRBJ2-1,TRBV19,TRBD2,CASSTGTSGYNEQFF
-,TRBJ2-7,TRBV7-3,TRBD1,CASSPDRVRGEQYF
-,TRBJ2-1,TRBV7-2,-,CASAIRLGSYNEQFF